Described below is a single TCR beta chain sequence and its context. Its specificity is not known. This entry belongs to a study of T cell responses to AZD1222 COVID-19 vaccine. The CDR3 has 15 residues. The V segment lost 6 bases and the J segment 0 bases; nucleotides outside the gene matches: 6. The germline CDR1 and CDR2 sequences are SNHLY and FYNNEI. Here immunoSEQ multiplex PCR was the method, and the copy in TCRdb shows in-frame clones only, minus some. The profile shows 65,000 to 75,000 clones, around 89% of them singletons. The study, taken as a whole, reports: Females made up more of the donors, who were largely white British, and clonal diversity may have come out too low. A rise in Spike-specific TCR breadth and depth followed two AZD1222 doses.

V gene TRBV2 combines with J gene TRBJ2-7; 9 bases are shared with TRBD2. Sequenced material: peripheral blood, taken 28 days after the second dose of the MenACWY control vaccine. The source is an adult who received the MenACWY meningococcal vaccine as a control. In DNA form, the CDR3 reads TGTGCCAGCAGCGATCCTAGCGGGAACTCCTACGAGCAGTACTTC. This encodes CASSDPSGNSYEQYF. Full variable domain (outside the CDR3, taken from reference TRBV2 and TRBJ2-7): EPEVTQTPSHQVTQMGQEVILRCVPISNHLYFYWYRQILGQKVEFLVSFYNNEISEKSEIFDDQFSVERPDGSNFTLKIRSTKLEDSAMYFCASSDPSGNSYEQYFGPGTRLTVT.